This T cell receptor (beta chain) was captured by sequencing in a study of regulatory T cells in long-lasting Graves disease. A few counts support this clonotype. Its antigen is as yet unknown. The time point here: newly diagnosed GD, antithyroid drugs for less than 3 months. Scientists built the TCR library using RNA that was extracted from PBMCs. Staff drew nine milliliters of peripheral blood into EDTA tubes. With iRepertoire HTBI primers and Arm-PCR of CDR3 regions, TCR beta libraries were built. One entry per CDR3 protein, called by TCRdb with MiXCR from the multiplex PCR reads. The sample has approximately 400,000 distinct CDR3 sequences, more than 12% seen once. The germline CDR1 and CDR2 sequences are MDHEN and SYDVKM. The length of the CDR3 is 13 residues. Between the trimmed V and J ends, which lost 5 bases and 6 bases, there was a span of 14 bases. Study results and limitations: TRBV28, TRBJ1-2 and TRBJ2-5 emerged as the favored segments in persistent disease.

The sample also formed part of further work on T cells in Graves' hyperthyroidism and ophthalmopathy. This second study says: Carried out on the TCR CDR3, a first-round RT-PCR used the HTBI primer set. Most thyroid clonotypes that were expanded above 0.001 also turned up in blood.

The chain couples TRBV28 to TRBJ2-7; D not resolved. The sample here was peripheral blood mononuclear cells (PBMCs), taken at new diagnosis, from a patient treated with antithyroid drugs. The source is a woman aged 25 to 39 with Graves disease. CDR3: CASSPSPSLEQYF. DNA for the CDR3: TGTGCCAGCAGTCCCAGTCCCTCCCTCGAGCAGTACTTC.